The 24 T cell receptor beta chains below were found in one sample sequenced in a study of control samples from healthy donors and cancer patients. Only in-frame clones appear in the TCRdb table, and some are missing; sequencing was by immunoSEQ multiplex PCR. The repertoire consists of about 43,000 clones, with approximately 94% occurring once and the leading ten covering 20% to 30%. Sequencing input: blood. The receptors were sampled from a man between 60 and 75 years old in good health.

This chain connects TRBV7-9 to TRBJ1-1; D gene uncertain. Per the germline V gene, CDR1 is SEHNR and CDR2 is FQNEAQ (reference sequence). This CDR3 contains 11 residues. Trimming removed 3 bases at V and 6 bases at J, with 5 bases between. CDR3 residues: CASSLWAEAFF. The CDR3 DNA is TGTGCCAGCAGCTTGTGGGCTGAAGCTTTCTTT.

This rearrangement joins TRBV2 to TRBJ1-5; D remains ambiguous. From germline, CDR1 is SNHLY and CDR2 FYNNEI. This CDR3 has 13 residues. Trimming took off 5 bases at V and 8 bases at J, with 13 bases between the two ends. This chain's CDR3 is CASSPWRSEPQHF. The CDR3, as DNA: TGTGCCAGCAGTCCGTGGAGGTCCGAGCCCCAGCATTTT.

The V and J genes are TRBV3-1 (or the pseudogene TRBV3-2) and TRBJ2-5, with 12 bases matching TRBD1. Germline lookup yields CDR1 LGHDT and CDR2 YNNKEL (reference sequence). The CDR3 covers 15 residues. Losses at the gene ends were 7 bases for V and 5 bases for J; bases not matched to a gene: 8. CDR3 nucleotide sequence: TGTGCCAGCACCCTCCGGGACAGGGGGCAGGAGACCCAGTACTTC. This gives the protein CASTLRDRGQETQYF.

The J gene is TRBJ2-1, the V gene TRBV29-1, with 7 bases aligning to TRBD2. CDR1 is SQVTM, CDR2 ANQGSEA, per germline. V gave up 0 bases and J gave up 2 bases; unmatched junction bases: 4. The CDR3 runs to 15 residues. CDR3 amino acids: CSVEDRGGTYNEQFF. DNA for the CDR3: TGCAGCGTTGAAGACCGGGGAGGGACCTACAATGAGCAGTTCTTC.

This clone appeared a single time. CDR3 protein: CARGGHQETQYF. CDR3 coding DNA: TGTGCCAGAGGGGGGCACCAAGAGACCCAGTACTTC. The chain recombines TRBV2 with TRBJ2-5, with D perhaps assigned TRBD1 or TRBD2 (6 bases each). This CDR3 is 12 amino acids long. Germline V gives CDR1 SNHLY, CDR2 FYNNEI. Trimming left V 9 bases short and J 0 bases short, with 8 bases between.

J is TRBJ2-5 and V is TRBV9; D is unresolved. CDR3 length: 14 amino acids. The V gene lost 0 bases and the J gene lost 1 base, with 7 bases spanning the gap. Looked up from germline, CDR1 is SGDLS and CDR2 is YYNGEE. The CDR3 nucleotides read TGTGCCAGCAGCGTAGACCCCTCCCAAGAGACCCAGTACTTC. It encodes CASSVDPSQETQYF.

This rearrangement joins TRBV3-1 (or the pseudogene TRBV3-2) to TRBJ1-3, with D perhaps TRBD1 (5 bases). V shed 4 bases and J shed 0 bases, with 13 bases lying between them. Germline CDR1 LGHDT, CDR2 YNNKEL (reference sequence). The CDR3 is 16 residues long. The CDR3 sequence is CASSLGRAGSGNTIYF. The CDR3 DNA reads TGTGCCAGCAGCCTGGGGCGGGCCGGCTCTGGAAACACCATATATTTT.

The chain uses TRBV6-5 and TRBJ2-2; TRBD1 or TRBD2 may be the D gene (5 bases each). The V end was cut by 7 bases, the J end by 8 bases, with 20 bases between. Looked up from germline, CDR1 is MNHEY and CDR2 is SVGAGI. The CDR3 has 15 residues. The CDR3 loop reads CASITTDGALGELFF. The CDR3, as DNA: TGTGCCAGCATTACCACGGACGGGGCACTGGGGGAGCTGTTTTTT.

V is TRBV4-2 and J is TRBJ1-1; no clear D gene. Germline V gives CDR1 LGHNA, CDR2 YNFKEQ. The CDR3 runs 14 residues. Trimming pared 0 bases from V and 0 bases from J, leaving 5 bases between. CDR3 loop: CASSQDLLNTEAFF. In nucleotides, the CDR3 is TGTGCCAGCAGCCAAGACCTCTTGAACACTGAAGCTTTCTTT.

The V and J genes are TRBV5-4 and TRBJ2-1; a possible D gene is TRBD2 (6 bases). The CDR3 totals 14 residues. V was cut by 6 bases and J by 7 bases, with 17 bases left in between. Germline V CDR1 and CDR2: SGHNT, YYREEE (reference sequence). This CDR3 is CASIAVGNRNEQFF. In DNA, the CDR3 is TGTGCCAGCATAGCGGTAGGGAATAGAAATGAGCAGTTCTTC.

V is TRBV3-1 (or the pseudogene TRBV3-2) and J is TRBJ2-3; the D gene could be TRBD1 or TRBD2 (7 bases each). The CDR3 has 15 amino acids. In germline, CDR1 is LGHDT, CDR2 YNNKEL (reference sequence). V was trimmed by 1 base and J by 3 bases, leaving 11 bases between them. This chain's CDR3 is CASSQAGGGTDTQYF. CDR3 in DNA: TGTGCCAGCAGCCAAGCAGGGGGGGGAACAGATACGCAGTATTTT.

The chain carries TRBV14 and TRBJ2-2; possible D gene TRBD2, 5 bases. The V and J ends lost 6 bases and 0 bases respectively, with 14 bases between them. Germline CDR1 is SGHDN and CDR2 is FVKESK. This CDR3 comprises 16 residues. CDR3 residues: CASREAGQANTGELFF. DNA for the CDR3: TGTGCCAGCAGGGAGGCTGGGCAGGCGAACACCGGGGAGCTGTTTTTT.

The chain uses TRBV5-8 and TRBJ2-5, with D perhaps matching TRBD2 (5 bases). The CDR3 runs 14 residues. Per germline, CDR1 SGHTS and CDR2 YDEGEE. Trimming removed 4 bases from V and 2 bases from J, with 12 bases in between. The CDR3 loop reads CASSPGSLQETQYF. The CDR3 coding sequence is TGTGCCAGCAGCCCGGGGAGCCTACAAGAGACCCAGTACTTC.

The rearrangement links TRBV28 to TRBJ1-4; 8 positions agree with TRBD1. The CDR3 loop spans 17 amino acids. From germline, CDR1 is MDHEN and CDR2 SYDVKM. V lost 2 bases to trimming and J lost 2 bases; unmatched junction nucleotides: 7. CDR3: CASSLGSTGATNEKLFF. In nucleotides, the CDR3 is TGTGCCAGCAGTTTAGGGTCGACAGGGGCGACTAATGAAAAACTGTTTTTT. Together with reference TRBV28 and TRBJ1-4, the CDR3 gives the full variable domain: DVKVTQSSRYLVKRTGEKVFLECVQDMDHENMFWYRQDPGLGLRLIYFSYDVKMKEKGDIPEGYSVSREKKERFSLILESASTNQTSMYLCASSLGSTGATNEKLFFGSGTQLSVL.

J is TRBJ2-1 and V is TRBV29-1, with 11 bases aligning to TRBD2. The CDR3 is 15 amino acids. J lost 4 bases, V lost 1 base, and 3 bases had no gene match. CDR1 is SQVTM, CDR2 ANQGSEA, per germline. CDR3 residues: CSVEGTSGSYNEQFF. CDR3 DNA sequence: TGCAGCGTTGAAGGAACTAGCGGGAGTTACAATGAGCAGTTCTTC.

CDR3 in DNA: TGTGCCAGCATCGACCTCAGGTACACAGATACGCAGTATTTT. Translating it yields CASIDLRYTDTQYF. V is TRBV6-6 and J is TRBJ2-3, with D hard to call. The V gene lost 7 bases and the J gene lost 2 bases, with 13 bases spanning the gap. The CDR3 length is 14 residues. The germline V gene has CDR1 MNHNY and CDR2 SVGAGI (reference sequence).

The chain carries TRBV11-3 and TRBJ2-7; D gene unclear. Trimming stripped 4 bases from V and 3 bases from J, with 13 bases between. CDR3 length: 14 amino acids. CDR1 is SGHNT, CDR2 YENEEA, per germline. The CDR3 region is CASSSLRQDYEQYF. In DNA form, the CDR3 reads TGTGCCAGCAGCTCCCTTCGCCAGGACTACGAGCAGTACTTC.

The rearrangement joins TRBV4-1 to TRBJ2-7; TRBD2 matches at 8 bases. V was pared by 2 bases and J by 6 bases, with 12 bases of the junction left unmatched. Germline CDR1 is MGHRA and CDR2 is YSYEKL. The CDR3 length is 16 residues. In DNA, the CDR3 is TGCGCCAGCAGCCAAAGAACACTAGCGGAAAGAGGCGAGCAGTACTTC. It translates to CASSQRTLAERGEQYF.

This clone occurred once. The chain links TRBV7-2 to TRBJ2-3; D remains unclear. The germline V and J ends were trimmed by 5 bases and 2 bases, with 14 bases remaining between them. The CDR3 runs to 15 residues. Germline-derived CDR1 and CDR2 are SGHTA and FQGNSA. In DNA, the CDR3 is TGTGCCAGCAGCCGGCAACCGTTCTTCACAGATACGCAGTATTTT. Encoded protein: CASSRQPFFTDTQYF.

The V call is TRBV9, the J call TRBJ2-2; possibly TRBD2 for D (5 bases). The length of the CDR3 is 14 residues. The V gene's germline CDR1 is SGDLS and CDR2 YYNGEE. Trimming left V 3 bases short and J 8 bases short, with 14 bases between. The CDR3 is CASSDQNRGGELFF. Here the CDR3 DNA reads TGTGCCAGCAGCGACCAGAACAGAGGGGGGGAGCTGTTTTTT. The entire variable domain, with the rest obtained from reference TRBV9 and TRBJ2-2, is as follows: DSGVTQTPKHLITATGQRVTLRCSPRSGDLSVYWYQQSLDQGLQFLIQYYNGEERAKGNILERFSAQQFPDLHSELNLSSLELGDSALYFCASSDQNRGGELFFGEGSRLTVL.

V gene TRBV15 combines with J gene TRBJ2-3; D remains unclear. The CDR3 has 14 residues. Germline CDR1 is LNHNV and CDR2 is YYDKDF (reference sequence). Trimming stripped 3 bases from V and 2 bases from J, with 9 bases between. CDR3 coding DNA: TGTGCCACCAGCAGTAGTGATCTCACAGATACGCAGTATTTT. Translation gives CATSSSDLTDTQYF.

J is TRBJ2-5 and V is TRBV21-1; the table's D call of TRBD2 was not tested on the DNA. TRBV21-1 is noted as a pseudogene. CDR3 length: 15 amino acids. The CDR3 DNA reads as TGTGCCAGCAGCCCACCGGGACTAGCGGGAGAGACCCAGTACTTC. This gives the protein CASSPPGLAGETQYF.

V and J are TRBV2 and TRBJ2-5; 10 bases align to TRBD2. The CDR3 contains 15 residues. The ends lost 8 bases at V and 5 bases at J; junction bases unmatched: 11. Germline V gives CDR1 SNHLY, CDR2 FYNNEI. CDR3 protein: CASGAGTSDSETQYF. Here the CDR3 DNA reads TGTGCCAGCGGAGCCGGGACTAGCGACTCGGAGACCCAGTACTTC.

V and J are TRBV7-9 and TRBJ1-1; 7 bases are shared with TRBD1. The V gene end was trimmed by 5 bases and the J gene end by 2 bases; junction bases not matched to a gene: 8. The CDR3 totals 15 residues. Germline V gives CDR1 SEHNR, CDR2 FQNEAQ (reference sequence). This CDR3 reads CASSRDSSLNTEAFF. CDR3 nucleotide sequence: TGTGCCAGCAGCCGGGACAGCTCCTTAAACACTGAAGCTTTCTTT. Full variable domain (missing parts from reference TRBV7-9 and TRBJ1-1): DTGVSQNPRHKITKRGQNVTFRCDPISEHNRLYWYRQTLGQGPEFLTYFQNEAQLEKSRLLSDRFSAERPKGSFSTLEIQRTEQGDSAMYLCASSRDSSLNTEAFFGQGTRLTVV.